This T cell receptor beta chain is drawn from a study of metastatic and nonmetastatic thyroid tumors. This CDR3 has 17 residues. With 0 bases removed from V and 6 bases from J, the gap between germline ends came to 19 bases. Germline V gene data show CDR1 as SGDLS and CDR2 as YYNGEE. This clone showed up many times. No treatment had been given to any patient before thyroid surgery. TCRdb reprocessed the PCR reads via MiXCR. The data show under 20,000 clones, roughly 20% seen once. The V gene is TRBV9, the J gene TRBJ2-1; D is ambiguous. This clonotype was obtained from a female donor with papillary thyroid cancer or a benign thyroid nodule (not recorded which). Some clones in this sample may be carry-over from other donors' samples. What was sequenced was adjacent normal tissue. The chain's CDR3 is CASSVVSGGSRGNEQFF. In DNA form, the CDR3 reads TGTGCCAGCAGCGTAGTCTCCGGTGGATCAAGAGGCAATGAGCAGTTCTTC.